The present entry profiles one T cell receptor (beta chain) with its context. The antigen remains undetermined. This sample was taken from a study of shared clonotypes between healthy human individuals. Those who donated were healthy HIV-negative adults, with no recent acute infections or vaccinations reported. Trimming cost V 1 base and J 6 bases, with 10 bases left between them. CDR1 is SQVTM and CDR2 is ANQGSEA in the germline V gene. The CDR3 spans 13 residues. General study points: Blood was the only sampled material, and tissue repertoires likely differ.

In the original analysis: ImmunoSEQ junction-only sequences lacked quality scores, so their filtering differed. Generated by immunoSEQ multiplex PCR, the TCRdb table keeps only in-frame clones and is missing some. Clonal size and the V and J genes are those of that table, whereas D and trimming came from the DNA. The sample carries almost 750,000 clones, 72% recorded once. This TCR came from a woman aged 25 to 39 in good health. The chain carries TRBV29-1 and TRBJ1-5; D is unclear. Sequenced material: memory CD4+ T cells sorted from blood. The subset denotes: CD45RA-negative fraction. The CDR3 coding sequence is TGCAGCGTTGAAGGCTCGAAGGGTCAGCCCCAGCATTTT. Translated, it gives CSVEGSKGQPQHF.